This T cell receptor (beta chain) was captured by sequencing in a study of CD8 T cell repertoires and HIV-1 epitope variants. As for the study in general: Epitopes were three Gag families plus Nef HW9 and YT9. A roughly 10-day culture received IL-2, IL-7 and IL-15 on days 3 and 7. An uncultured baseline aliquot held 1M T cells.

Germline V gene sequence: CDR1 MNHEY, CDR2 SMNVEV (reference sequence). This CDR3 comprises 15 residues. Trimming removed 4 bases from V and 5 bases from J; junction bases left unmatched: 9. The table came from immunoSEQ multiplex PCR; TCRdb's copy has only in-frame clones and leaves some out. Altogether roughly 100,000 clones are present, just under 75% being singletons, with the ten largest covering roughly 26%. Sequenced sample: uncultured baseline CD8+ T cells from peripheral blood mononuclear cells (PBMCs). This TCR was recovered from a male donor with HIV. This chain connects TRBV27 to TRBJ2-3; 7 bases map to TRBD1. The CDR3 DNA is TGTGCCAGCAGTTACCGGACAGGTTGGATAGATACGCAGTATTTT. As protein: CASSYRTGWIDTQYF.